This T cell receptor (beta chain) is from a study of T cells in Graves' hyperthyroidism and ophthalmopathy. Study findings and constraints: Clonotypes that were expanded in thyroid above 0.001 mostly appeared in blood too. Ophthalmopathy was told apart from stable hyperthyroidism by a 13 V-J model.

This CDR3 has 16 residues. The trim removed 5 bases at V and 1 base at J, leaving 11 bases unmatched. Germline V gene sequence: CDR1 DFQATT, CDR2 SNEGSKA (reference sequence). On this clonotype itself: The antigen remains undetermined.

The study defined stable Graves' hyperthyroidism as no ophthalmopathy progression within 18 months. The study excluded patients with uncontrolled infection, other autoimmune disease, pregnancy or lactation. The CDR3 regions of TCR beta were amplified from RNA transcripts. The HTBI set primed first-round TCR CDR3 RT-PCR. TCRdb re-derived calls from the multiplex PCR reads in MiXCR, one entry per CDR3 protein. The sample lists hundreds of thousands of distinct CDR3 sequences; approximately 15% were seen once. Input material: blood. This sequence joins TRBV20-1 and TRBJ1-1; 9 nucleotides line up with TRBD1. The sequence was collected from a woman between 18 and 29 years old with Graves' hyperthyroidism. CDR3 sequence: CSAAARDRVWNTEAFF. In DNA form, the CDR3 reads TGCAGTGCTGCCGCCCGGGACAGGGTGTGGAACACTGAAGCTTTCTTT.